Shown below are 19 T cell receptor beta chains from a single sample sequenced in a study of human T cells and chemical hapten exposure. TCRdb called the RACE reads again in MiXCR, with one record for every CDR3 protein. The sample has about 80,000 distinct CDR3 sequences; 12% to 15% are singletons. Described time point: pre-sensitization, week 0. The treatment was: therapeutic diphenylcyclopropenone sensitization with weekly scalp DPC. The specimen comprised whole blood, sampled in connection with sensitization to the hapten diphenylcyclopropenone (DPC). These receptors all stem from a woman aged 50 to 60 with alopecia areata. Some clones in this sample may be carry-over from other donors' samples.

The chain couples TRBV7-8 to TRBJ2-1; tentatively, D is TRBD1 (5 bases). The germline V gene has CDR1 SGHVS and CDR2 FQNEAQ. The CDR3 runs to 12 residues. V lost 4 bases and J lost 13, with 14 bases in between. The chain's CDR3 is CASSSLGARQFF. CDR3 nucleotide sequence: TGTGCCAGCAGCTCGCTTGGGGCCAGACAGTTCTTC.

V is TRBV7-8 and J is TRBJ2-2; no clear D gene. Between the trimmed V and J ends, which lost 5 bases and 0 bases, there was a span of 7 bases. Per the germline V gene, CDR1 is SGHVS and CDR2 is FQNEAQ. The CDR3 runs 14 residues. The CDR3, as DNA: TGTGCCAGCAGCCCTGACGCGAACACCGGGGAGCTGTTTTTT. It is translated as CASSPDANTGELFF.

J is TRBJ2-3 and V is TRBV5-1, with TRBD1 matching over 7 bases. V lost 4 bases and J lost 0; bases outside the gene matches: 2. Germline V gene sequence: CDR1 SGHRS, CDR2 YFSETQ. The length of the CDR3 is 14 residues. CDR3 sequence: CASSLQGSTDTQYF. In nucleotides, the CDR3 is TGCGCCAGCAGCCTACAGGGGAGCACAGATACGCAGTATTTT.

This chain uses TRBV20-1 with TRBJ2-5, with D possibly being TRBD1 (6 bases). The CDR3 totals 12 residues. Germline CDR1 reads DFQATT; CDR2 reads SNEGSKA (reference sequence). Trimming shortened V by 3 bases and J by 5 bases, and 10 bases separated the two germline ends. The CDR3: CSASAGVETQYF. The CDR3, as DNA: TGCAGTGCTAGTGCAGGGGTGGAGACCCAGTACTTC.

The V gene is TRBV5-5, the J gene TRBJ1-4; possible D gene TRBD1, 5 bases. Trimming removed 0 bases from V and 7 bases from J, with 10 bases in between. Germline CDR1 reads SGHKS; CDR2 reads YYEKEE (reference sequence). The CDR3 is 14 amino acids. The CDR3: CASSLEGAREKLFF. CDR3 bases: TGTGCCAGCAGCTTGGAAGGGGCGCGTGAAAAACTGTTTTTT.

This clonotype came up a few times. J is TRBJ2-3 and V is TRBV7-6, with D tentatively TRBD2 (5 bases). Deletions cut 5 bases from V and 5 bases from J, with 17 bases between. Germline V gene data show CDR1 as SGHVS and CDR2 as FNYEAQ. This CDR3 is built from 15 residues. This CDR3 is CASSRLVEVEDTQYF. CDR3 bases: TGTGCCAGCAGCCGACTTGTGGAGGTGGAAGATACGCAGTATTTT.

The chain combines TRBV20-1 with TRBJ1-5, with D unclear. Germline lookup yields CDR1 DFQATT and CDR2 SNEGSKA (reference sequence). V was pared by 1 base and J by 3 bases, with 7 bases between. This CDR3 is 13 amino acids long. CDR3 DNA sequence: TGCAGTGCTAGAGTGGGTATCAATCAGCCCCAGCATTTT. It is translated as CSARVGINQPQHF.

This clonotype was detected a few times. V gene TRBV27 combines with J gene TRBJ2-1; TRBD2 agrees at 12 bases. Per germline, CDR1 MNHEY and CDR2 SMNVEV (reference sequence). V lost 6 bases, J lost 6 bases, and 6 bases stayed unmatched. The CDR3 has 15 amino acids. For the CDR3, the DNA is TGTGCCAGCAGCCTGAGACTAGCGGGAGCCAATGAGCAGTTCTTC. Protein product: CASSLRLAGANEQFF.

This clonotype was counted a few times. The chain recombines TRBV12-3 or TRBV12-4 with TRBJ2-4, with unresolved D. The CDR3 is 13 amino acids. Trimming cost V 5 bases and J 6 bases, with 11 bases left between them. The CDR3 DNA follows: TGTGCCAGCAGTCTTACAGTTTTAAACATTCAGTACTTC. Its translation: CASSLTVLNIQYF.

This clonotype was seen a handful of times. The chain links TRBV5-1 to TRBJ2-1, with TRBD1 matching over 7 bases. Germline CDR1 SGHRS, CDR2 YFSETQ. This CDR3 is 14 amino acids long. V dropped 6 bases and J dropped 3; count of bases not matched to a gene: 6. DNA of the CDR3: TGCGCCAGCAACGCCGGGACAGACTACAATGAGCAGTTCTTC. Translated, it gives CASNAGTDYNEQFF.

This clonotype was found many times. This sequence joins TRBV12-3 or TRBV12-4 and TRBJ2-3; 13 nucleotides line up with TRBD2. The CDR3 length is 15 residues. The J segment lost 4 bases and the V segment lost 7 bases, leaving 5 bases of the junction unmatched. The CDR3 loop is CASTGTSGTADTQYF. The CDR3 DNA sequence: TGTGCCAGCACCGGGACTAGCGGGACCGCAGATACGCAGTATTTT.

J is TRBJ1-1 and V is TRBV3-1; no clear D. The CDR3 runs 14 residues. V lost 2 bases and J 7 bases, leaving 14 bases between the germline ends. Germline V gene lookup returns CDR1 LGHDT and CDR2 YNNKEL (reference sequence). CDR3 loop: CASSQPGRGLEAFF. The CDR3 DNA reads as TGTGCCAGCAGCCAACCTGGACGCGGCCTTGAAGCTTTCTTT.

At least ten counts were recorded for this clonotype. This sequence joins TRBV7-8 and TRBJ2-1, with TRBD2 matching 12 bases. The junction had 5 bases not matched to a gene; V was cut back by 5 bases and J by 12 bases. The CDR3 contains 13 residues. Per germline, CDR1 SGHVS and CDR2 FQNEAQ. CDR3 coding DNA: TGTGCCAGCAGCCGGACTAGCGGGGACCTGCAGTTCTTC. It yields the protein CASSRTSGDLQFF.

This rearrangement joins TRBV20-1 to TRBJ2-7; 10 bases agree with TRBD2. The germline V gene has CDR1 DFQATT and CDR2 SNEGSKA (reference sequence). The junction had 11 bases not matched to a gene; V was cut back by 5 bases and J by 7 bases. This CDR3 has 14 residues. CDR3 sequence: CSAYRLAGVGEQYF. Here the CDR3 DNA reads TGCAGTGCTTATCGTCTAGCGGGAGTTGGAGAGCAGTACTTC.

This clonotype was detected only a few times. The J gene is TRBJ1-5, the V gene TRBV6-2 or TRBV6-3; a possible D gene is TRBD1 (5 bases). The germline gives CDR1 MNHEY, CDR2 SVGEGT. The CDR3 spans 15 residues. V was pared by 2 bases and J by 6 bases, with 14 bases between. CDR3 DNA: TGTGCCAGCAGTTACACTGCAGGGAGAAGTCAGCCCCAGCATTTT. This gives the protein CASSYTAGRSQPQHF.

This clonotype was picked up many times. This chain connects TRBV29-1 to TRBJ2-5; the D is unclear. CDR1 and CDR2 (germline): SQVTM, ANQGSEA. V lost 3 bases to trimming and J lost 2 bases, with 10 bases between them. This CDR3 has 13 residues. The CDR3 DNA follows: TGCAGCGTTGACTTCCAGAGACAAGAGACCCAGTACTTC. This translates into CSVDFQRQETQYF.

This clonotype has a handful of counts. The chain employs TRBV9 and TRBJ2-7; D is possibly TRBD1 (6 bases). The CDR3 has 14 amino acids. Germline V gives CDR1 SGDLS, CDR2 YYNGEE. The germline V and J ends were trimmed by 0 bases and 5 bases, with 12 bases remaining between them. The CDR3 DNA is TGTGCCAGCAGCGTAGATCAGGGGAGCAACGAGCAGTACTTC. Its protein product is CASSVDQGSNEQYF.

The V gene is TRBV28, the J gene TRBJ2-2, with 11 positions matching TRBD2. From germline, CDR1 is MDHEN and CDR2 SYDVKM. The junction had 8 bases not matched to a gene; V was cut back by 5 bases and J by 6 bases. The CDR3 is 16 amino acids. The CDR3 loop is CASSTTSGSVAGELFF. The CDR3 DNA follows: TGTGCCAGCAGTACCACTAGCGGGAGTGTCGCCGGGGAGCTGTTTTTT.

The DNA for the CDR3 is TGCAGTGCTAGAGATCGGGTCAGCTGGGGCTATGGCTACACCTTC. Its translation is CSARDRVSWGYGYTF. The rearrangement links TRBV20-1 to TRBJ1-2; no definite D call. The CDR3 extends over 15 amino acids. Germline V gene data show CDR1 as DFQATT and CDR2 as SNEGSKA (reference sequence). Between the trimmed V and J ends, which lost 0 bases and 4 bases, there was a span of 15 bases.